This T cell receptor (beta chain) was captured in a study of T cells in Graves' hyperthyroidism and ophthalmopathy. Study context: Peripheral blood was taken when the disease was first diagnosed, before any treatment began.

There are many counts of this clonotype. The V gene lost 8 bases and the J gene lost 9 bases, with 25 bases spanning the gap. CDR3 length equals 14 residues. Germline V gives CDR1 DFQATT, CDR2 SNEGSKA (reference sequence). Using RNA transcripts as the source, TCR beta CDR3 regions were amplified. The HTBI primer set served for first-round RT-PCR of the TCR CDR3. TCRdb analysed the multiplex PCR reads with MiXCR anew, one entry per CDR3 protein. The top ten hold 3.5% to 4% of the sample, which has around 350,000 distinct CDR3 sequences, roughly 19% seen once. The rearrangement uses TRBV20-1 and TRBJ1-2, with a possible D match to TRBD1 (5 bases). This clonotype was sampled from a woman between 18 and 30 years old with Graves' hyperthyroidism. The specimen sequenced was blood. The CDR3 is CSRWTLEGASSYTF. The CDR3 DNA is TGCAGTAGGTGGACATTGGAAGGGGCCTCCAGCTACACCTTC.